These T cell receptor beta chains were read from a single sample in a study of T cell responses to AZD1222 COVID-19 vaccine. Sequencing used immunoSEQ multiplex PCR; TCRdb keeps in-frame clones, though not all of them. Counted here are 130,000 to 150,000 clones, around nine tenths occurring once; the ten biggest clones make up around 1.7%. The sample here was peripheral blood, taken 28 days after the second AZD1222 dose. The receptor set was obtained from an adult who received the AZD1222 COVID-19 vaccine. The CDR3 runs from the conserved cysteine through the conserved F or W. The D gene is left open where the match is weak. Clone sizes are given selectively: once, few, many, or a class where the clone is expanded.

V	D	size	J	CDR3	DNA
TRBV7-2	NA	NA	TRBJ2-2	CASSLRRLTGATGELFF	TGTGCCAGCAGCCTTAGGAGACTAACGGGGGCGACCGGGGAGCTGTTTTTT
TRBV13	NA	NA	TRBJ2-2	CASRGGGELFF	TGTGCCAGCAGAGGCGGCGGGGAGCTGTTTTTT
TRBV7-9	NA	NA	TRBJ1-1	CASSFGQAGKAFF	TGTGCCAGCAGCTTCGGTCAGGCGGGAAAAGCTTTCTTT
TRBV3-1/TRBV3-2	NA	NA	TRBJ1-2	CASSQQTANYGYTF	TGTGCCAGCAGCCAACAGACAGCTAACTATGGCTACACCTTC
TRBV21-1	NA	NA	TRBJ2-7	CASSPLGQLMGEQYF	TGTGCCAGCAGCCCCCTAGGACAGCTGATGGGCGAGCAGTACTTC
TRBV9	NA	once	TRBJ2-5	CASSPTRSVETQYF	TGTGCCAGCAGCCCAACTAGGAGTGTAGAGACCCAGTACTTC
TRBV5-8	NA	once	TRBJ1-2	CASSSRLGADYGYTF	TGTGCCAGCAGCTCCAGACTTGGCGCCGACTATGGCTACACCTTC
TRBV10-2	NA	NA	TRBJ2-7	CASSGLDPGEQYF	TGCGCCAGCAGTGGGCTAGACCCAGGCGAGCAGTACTTC
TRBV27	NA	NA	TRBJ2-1	CASSLFSRKGGNYNEQFF	TGTGCCAGCAGTTTATTTTCCAGAAAAGGGGGGAACTACAATGAGCAGTTCTTC
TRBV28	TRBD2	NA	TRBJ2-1	CATLTSGANEQFF	TGTGCCACCCTGACTAGCGGGGCCAATGAGCAGTTCTTC
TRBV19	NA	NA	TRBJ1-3	CASSITRNSGNTIYF	TGTGCCAGTAGTATAACACGGAACTCTGGAAACACCATATATTTT
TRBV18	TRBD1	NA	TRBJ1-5	CASSPQQGADQPQHF	TGTGCCAGCTCACCACAACAGGGGGCGGATCAGCCCCAGCATTTT
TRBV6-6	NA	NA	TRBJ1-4	CASSTGKGDEKLFF	TGTGCCAGCAGTACAGGGAAAGGAGATGAAAAACTGTTTTTT
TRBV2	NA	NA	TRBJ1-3	CASSGARVPGGNTIYF	TGTGCCAGCAGTGGAGCCAGGGTCCCCGGAGGAAACACCATATATTTT
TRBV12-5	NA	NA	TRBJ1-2	CASGGDQRAYGYTF	TGTGCTAGTGGGGGGGACCAACGAGCTTATGGCTACACCTTC
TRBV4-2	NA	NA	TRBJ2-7	CASSQSPASVSYEQYF	TGTGCCAGCAGCCAAAGTCCGGCTAGTGTCTCCTACGAGCAGTACTTC
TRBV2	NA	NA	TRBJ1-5	CASSDPNQPQHF	TGTGCCAGCAGTGATCCCAATCAGCCCCAGCATTTT
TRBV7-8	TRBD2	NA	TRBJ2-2	CASRPSGRGSGELFF	TGTGCCAGCAGACCTAGCGGGAGAGGGTCCGGGGAGCTGTTTTTT
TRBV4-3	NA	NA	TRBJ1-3	CASSQDEGSGNTIYF	TGCGCCAGCAGCCAAGATGAAGGGTCTGGAAACACCATATATTTT
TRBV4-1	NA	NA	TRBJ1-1	CASSQDRGFNTEAFF	TGCGCCAGCAGCCAAGATCGCGGGTTTAACACTGAAGCTTTCTTT
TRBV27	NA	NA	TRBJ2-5	CASTPGETQYF	TGTGCCAGCACCCCAGGAGAGACCCAGTACTTC
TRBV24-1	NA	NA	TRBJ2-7	CATSEGGSQYF	TGTGCCACCAGTGAGGGGGGCTCGCAGTACTTC
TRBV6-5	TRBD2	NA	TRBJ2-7	CASSHGLAAYEQYF	TGTGCCAGCAGCCATGGACTAGCAGCCTACGAGCAGTACTTC
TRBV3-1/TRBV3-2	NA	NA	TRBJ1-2	CASSQKGVRDGYTF	TGTGCCAGCAGCCAAAAGGGGGTCCGGGACGGCTACACCTTC
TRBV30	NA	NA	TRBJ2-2	CAWSVPGVRSGELFF	TGTGCCTGGAGTGTACCGGGGGTGAGGTCCGGGGAGCTGTTTTTT
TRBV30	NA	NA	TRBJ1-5	CAWSVRSNQPQHF	TGTGCCTGGAGTGTAAGGTCGAATCAGCCCCAGCATTTT
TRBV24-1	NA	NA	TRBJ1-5	CATSESGTGAQHF	TGTGCCACCAGTGAATCAGGAACCGGAGCCCAGCATTTT
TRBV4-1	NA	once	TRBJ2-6	CASSHYSGSGANVLTF	TGCGCCAGCAGCCATTACTCGGGGTCTGGGGCCAACGTCCTGACTTTC
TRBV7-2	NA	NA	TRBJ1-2	CASSRDILYGYTF	TGTGCCAGCAGCCGAGACATACTCTATGGCTACACCTTC
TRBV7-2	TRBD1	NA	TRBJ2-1	CASSLGGQGSYNEQFF	TGTGCCAGCAGCTTAGGGGGACAGGGGAGTTACAATGAGCAGTTCTTC
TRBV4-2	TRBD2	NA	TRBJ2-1	CASSSQGAGWDYNEQFF	TGTGCCAGCAGCTCACAAGGAGCGGGGTGGGACTACAATGAGCAGTTCTTC
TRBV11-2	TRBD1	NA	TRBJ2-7	CASRVGQGIYEQYF	TGTGCCAGCAGAGTAGGACAGGGGATCTACGAGCAGTACTTC
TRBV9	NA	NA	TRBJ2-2	CASSVVSGGNGELFF	TGTGCCAGCAGCGTAGTCTCTGGTGGTAACGGGGAGCTGTTTTTT
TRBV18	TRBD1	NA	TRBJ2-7	CASSPPVGQGAYEQYF	TGTGCCAGCTCACCACCGGTGGGACAGGGAGCCTACGAGCAGTACTTC
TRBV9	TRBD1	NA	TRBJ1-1	CASSPWDRPNTEAFF	TGTGCCAGCAGCCCTTGGGACAGACCGAACACTGAAGCTTTCTTT
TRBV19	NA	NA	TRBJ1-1	CASSISLTLNTEAFF	TGTGCCAGTAGTATCTCACTCACCCTGAACACTGAAGCTTTCTTT
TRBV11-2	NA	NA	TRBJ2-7	CASSFSGSGYEQYF	TGTGCCAGCAGCTTTAGCGGCAGTGGGTACGAGCAGTACTTC
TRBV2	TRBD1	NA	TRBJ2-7	CASINRQGILTGNGHEQYF	TGTGCCAGCATCAATCGACAGGGAATTCTAACGGGTAACGGGCACGAGCAGTACTTC
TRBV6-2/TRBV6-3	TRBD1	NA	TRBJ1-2	CASSYPDRDWIDGYTF	TGTGCCAGCAGTTACCCAGACAGGGACTGGATTGATGGCTACACCTTC
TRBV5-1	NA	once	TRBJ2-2	CASSPSGLNTGELFF	TGCGCCAGCAGCCCAAGCGGTCTGAACACCGGGGAGCTGTTTTTT
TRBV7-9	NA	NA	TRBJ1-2	CASSHFAARHSPGHGYTF	TGTGCCAGCAGCCACTTTGCCGCGAGACATTCTCCTGGTCATGGCTACACCTTC
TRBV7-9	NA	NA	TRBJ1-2	CASSFEGTNGYTF	TGTGCCAGCAGCTTTGAGGGAACCAATGGCTACACCTTC
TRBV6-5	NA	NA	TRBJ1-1	CASSYTRRLEAFF	TGTGCCAGCAGTTATACGAGACGGCTTGAAGCTTTCTTT
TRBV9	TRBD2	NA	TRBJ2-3	CASSVGILAGSTDTQYF	TGTGCCAGCAGCGTGGGAATTCTAGCGGGGTCCACAGATACGCAGTATTTT
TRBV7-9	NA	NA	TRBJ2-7	CASSPLDLGQNYEQYF	TGTGCCAGCAGCCCATTAGACCTTGGACAAAACTACGAGCAGTACTTC
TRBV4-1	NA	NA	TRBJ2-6	CASSLTSGTFSSGANVLTF	TGCGCCAGCAGCCTGACTTCCGGGACATTTTCCTCTGGGGCCAACGTCCTGACTTTC
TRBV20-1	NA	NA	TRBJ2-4	CSASGDPAHSNQNIQYF	TGCAGTGCTAGTGGGGATCCGGCCCATTCCAACCAAAACATTCAGTACTTC
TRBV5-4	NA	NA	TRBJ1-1	CASSSPREAFF	TGTGCCAGCAGCTCCCCCAGGGAAGCTTTCTTT
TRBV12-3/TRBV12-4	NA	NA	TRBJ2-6	CAAKVAGANVLTF	TGTGCCGCCAAGGTCGCTGGGGCCAACGTCCTGACTTTC
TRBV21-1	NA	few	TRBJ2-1	CASSNGGSDGVSSYNEQFF	TGTGCCAGCAGCAATGGGGGTTCTGACGGGGTTAGCTCCTACAATGAGCAGTTCTTC
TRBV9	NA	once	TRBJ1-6	CASSGGTADNSPLHF	TGTGCCAGCAGCGGAGGGACGGCCGATAATTCACCCCTCCACTTT
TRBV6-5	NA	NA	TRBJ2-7	CASSYAGTSTYEQYF	TGTGCCAGCAGTTACGCCGGCACTAGCACCTACGAGCAGTACTTC